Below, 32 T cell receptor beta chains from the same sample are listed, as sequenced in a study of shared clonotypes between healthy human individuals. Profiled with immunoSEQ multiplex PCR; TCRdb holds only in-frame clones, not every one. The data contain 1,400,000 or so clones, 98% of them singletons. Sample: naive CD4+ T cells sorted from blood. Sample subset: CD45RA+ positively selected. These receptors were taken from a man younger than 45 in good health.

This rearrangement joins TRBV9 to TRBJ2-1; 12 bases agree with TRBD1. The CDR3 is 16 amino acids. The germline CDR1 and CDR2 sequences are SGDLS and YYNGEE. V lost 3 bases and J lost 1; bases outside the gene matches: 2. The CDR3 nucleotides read TGTGCCAGCAGCGCGGGACAGGGGGCTTCCTACAATGAGCAGTTCTTC. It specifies CASSAGQGASYNEQFF. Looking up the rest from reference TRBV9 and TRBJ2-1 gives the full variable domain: DSGVTQTPKHLITATGQRVTLRCSPRSGDLSVYWYQQSLDQGLQFLIQYYNGEERAKGNILERFSAQQFPDLHSELNLSSLELGDSALYFCASSAGQGASYNEQFFGPGTRLTVL.

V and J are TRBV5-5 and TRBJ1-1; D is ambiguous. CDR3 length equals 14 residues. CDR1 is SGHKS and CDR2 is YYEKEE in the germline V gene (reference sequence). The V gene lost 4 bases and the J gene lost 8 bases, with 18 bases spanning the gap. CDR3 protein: CASSKEPHSAEAFF. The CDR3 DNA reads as TGTGCCAGCAGCAAAGAACCGCATTCAGCCGAAGCTTTCTTT.

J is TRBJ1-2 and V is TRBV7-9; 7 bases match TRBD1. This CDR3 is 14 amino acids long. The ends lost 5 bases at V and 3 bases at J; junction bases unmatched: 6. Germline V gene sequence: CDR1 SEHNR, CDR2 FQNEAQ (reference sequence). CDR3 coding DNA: TGTGCCAGCAGCCCCCAGGGACAGCACTATGGCTACACCTTC. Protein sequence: CASSPQGQHYGYTF.

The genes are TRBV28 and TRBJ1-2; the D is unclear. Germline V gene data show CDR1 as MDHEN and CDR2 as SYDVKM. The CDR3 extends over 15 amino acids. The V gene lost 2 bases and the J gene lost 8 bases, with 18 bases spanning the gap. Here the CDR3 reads CASSLRTGGWLGYTF. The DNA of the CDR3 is TGTGCCAGCAGTTTAAGGACGGGAGGGTGGTTGGGCTACACCTTC.

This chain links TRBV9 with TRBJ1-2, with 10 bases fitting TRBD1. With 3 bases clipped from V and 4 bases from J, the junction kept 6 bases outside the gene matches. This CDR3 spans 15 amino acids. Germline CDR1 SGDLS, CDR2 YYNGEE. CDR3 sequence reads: CASSAPGQGFYGYTF. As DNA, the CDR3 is TGTGCCAGCAGCGCCCCGGGACAGGGGTTCTATGGCTACACCTTC.

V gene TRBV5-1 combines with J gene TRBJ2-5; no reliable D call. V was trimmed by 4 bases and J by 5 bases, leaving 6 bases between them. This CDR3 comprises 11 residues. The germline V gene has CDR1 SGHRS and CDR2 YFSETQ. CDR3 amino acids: CASSQAETQYF. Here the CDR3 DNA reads TGCGCCAGCAGCCAGGCGGAGACCCAGTACTTC.

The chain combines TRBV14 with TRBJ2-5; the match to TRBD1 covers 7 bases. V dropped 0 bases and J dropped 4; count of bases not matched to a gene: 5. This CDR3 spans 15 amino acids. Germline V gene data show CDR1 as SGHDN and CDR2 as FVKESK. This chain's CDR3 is CASSQEWDSIETQYF. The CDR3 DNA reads TGTGCCAGCAGCCAAGAATGGGACAGTATAGAGACCCAGTACTTC.

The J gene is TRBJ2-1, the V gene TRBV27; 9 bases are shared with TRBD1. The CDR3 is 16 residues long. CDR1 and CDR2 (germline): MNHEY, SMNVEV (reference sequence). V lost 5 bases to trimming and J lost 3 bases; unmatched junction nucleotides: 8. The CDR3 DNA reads TGTGCCAGCAGTCTAGGCGCGACAGGGGGCTACAATGAGCAGTTCTTC. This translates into CASSLGATGGYNEQFF.

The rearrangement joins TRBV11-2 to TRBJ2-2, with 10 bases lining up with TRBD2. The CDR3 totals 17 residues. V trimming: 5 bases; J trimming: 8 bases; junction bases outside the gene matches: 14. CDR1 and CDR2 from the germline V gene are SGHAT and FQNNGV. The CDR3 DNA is TGTGCCAGCAGCACTCGAGCGGCTAGCGGGAGTTCTGGGGAGCTGTTTTTT. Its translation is CASSTRAASGSSGELFF.

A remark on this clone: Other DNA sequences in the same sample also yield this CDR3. The CDR3 nucleotides are TGCGCCAGCAGCCCCGGGACAGGGCCCTACGAGCAGTACTTC. It encodes CASSPGTGPYEQYF. The chain couples TRBV5-1 to TRBJ2-7; TRBD1 matches at 9 bases. The CDR3 totals 14 residues. Germline values: CDR1 SGHRS, CDR2 YFSETQ. Losses at the gene ends were 4 bases for V and 2 bases for J; bases not matched to a gene: 4. The full variable domain, in which reference TRBV5-1 and TRBJ2-7 provide the parts outside the CDR3, is KAGVTQTPRYLIKTRGQQVTLSCSPISGHRSVSWYQQTPGQGLQFLFEYFSETQRNKGNFPGRFSGRQFSNSRSEMNVSTLELGDSALYLCASSPGTGPYEQYFGPGTRLTVT.

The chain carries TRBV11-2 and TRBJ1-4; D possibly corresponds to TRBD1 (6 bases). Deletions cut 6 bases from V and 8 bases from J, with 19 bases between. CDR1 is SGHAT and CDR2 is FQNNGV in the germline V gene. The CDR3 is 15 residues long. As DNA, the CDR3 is TGTGCCAGCAGACAGGCCGGGGGGCGCGGGGAAAAACTGTTTTTT. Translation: CASRQAGGRGEKLFF.

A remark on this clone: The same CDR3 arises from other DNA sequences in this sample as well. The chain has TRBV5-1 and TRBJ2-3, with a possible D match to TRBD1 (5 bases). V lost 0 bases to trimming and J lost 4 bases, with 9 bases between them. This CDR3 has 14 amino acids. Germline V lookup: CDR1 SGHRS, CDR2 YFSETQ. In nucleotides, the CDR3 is TGCGCCAGCAGCTTGGAAACCAGGGCAGATACGCAGTATTTT. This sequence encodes CASSLETRADTQYF.

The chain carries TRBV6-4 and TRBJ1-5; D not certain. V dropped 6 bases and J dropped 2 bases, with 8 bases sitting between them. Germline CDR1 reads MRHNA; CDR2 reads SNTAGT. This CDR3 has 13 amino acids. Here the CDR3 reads CASSPGGNQPQHF. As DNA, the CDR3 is TGTGCCAGCAGCCCCGGGGGCAATCAGCCCCAGCATTTT.

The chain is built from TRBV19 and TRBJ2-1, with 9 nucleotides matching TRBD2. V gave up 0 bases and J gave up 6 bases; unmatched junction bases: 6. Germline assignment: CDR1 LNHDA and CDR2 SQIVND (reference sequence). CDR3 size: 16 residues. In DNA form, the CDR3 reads TGTGCCAGTAGTATAGATATAGCGGGAGCCCGCAATGAGCAGTTCTTC. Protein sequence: CASSIDIAGARNEQFF.

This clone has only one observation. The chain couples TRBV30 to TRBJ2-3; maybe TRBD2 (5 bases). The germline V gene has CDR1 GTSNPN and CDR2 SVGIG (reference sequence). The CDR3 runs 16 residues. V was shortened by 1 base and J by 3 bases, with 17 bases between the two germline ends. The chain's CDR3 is CAWSAWVEERTDTQYF. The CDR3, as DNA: TGTGCCTGGAGTGCGTGGGTGGAGGAGAGAACAGATACGCAGTATTTT.

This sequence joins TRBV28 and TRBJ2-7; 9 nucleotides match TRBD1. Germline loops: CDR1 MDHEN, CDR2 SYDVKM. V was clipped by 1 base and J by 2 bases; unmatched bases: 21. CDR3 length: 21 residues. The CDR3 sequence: CASSLFLSPGTGWVRTYEQYF. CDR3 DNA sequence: TGTGCCAGCAGTTTATTCCTTAGCCCAGGGACAGGGTGGGTTCGGACCTACGAGCAGTACTTC. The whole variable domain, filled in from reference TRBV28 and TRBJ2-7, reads DVKVTQSSRYLVKRTGEKVFLECVQDMDHENMFWYRQDPGLGLRLIYFSYDVKMKEKGDIPEGYSVSREKKERFSLILESASTNQTSMYLCASSLFLSPGTGWVRTYEQYFGPGTRLTVT.

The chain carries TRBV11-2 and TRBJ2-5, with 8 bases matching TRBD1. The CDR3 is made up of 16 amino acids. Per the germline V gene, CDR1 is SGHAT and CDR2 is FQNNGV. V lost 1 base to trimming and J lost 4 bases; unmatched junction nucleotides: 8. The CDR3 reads CASSLVPGGAAETQYF. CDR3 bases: TGTGCCAGCAGCTTAGTTCCAGGGGGCGCGGCAGAGACCCAGTACTTC.

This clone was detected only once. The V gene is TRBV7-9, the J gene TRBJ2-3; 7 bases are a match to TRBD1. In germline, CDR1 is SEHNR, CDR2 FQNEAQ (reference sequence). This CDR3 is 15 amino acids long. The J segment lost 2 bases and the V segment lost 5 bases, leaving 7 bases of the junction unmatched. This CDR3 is CASSRQGENTDTQYF. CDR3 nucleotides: TGTGCCAGCAGCCGTCAGGGGGAGAACACAGATACGCAGTATTTT.

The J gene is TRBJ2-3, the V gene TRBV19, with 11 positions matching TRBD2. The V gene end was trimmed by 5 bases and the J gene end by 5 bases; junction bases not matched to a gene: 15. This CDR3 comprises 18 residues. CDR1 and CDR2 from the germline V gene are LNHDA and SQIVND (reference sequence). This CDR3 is CASSLERLAGIRGDTQYF. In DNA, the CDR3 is TGTGCCAGTAGTCTCGAGAGACTAGCGGGAATCAGGGGAGATACGCAGTATTTT.

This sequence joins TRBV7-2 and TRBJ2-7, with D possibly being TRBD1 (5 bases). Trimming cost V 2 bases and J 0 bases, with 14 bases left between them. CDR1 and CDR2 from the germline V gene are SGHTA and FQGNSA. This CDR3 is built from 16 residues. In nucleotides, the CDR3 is TGTGCCAGCAGCTTACCCATAGGGGCCCCCTCCTACGAGCAGTACTTC. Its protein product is CASSLPIGAPSYEQYF.

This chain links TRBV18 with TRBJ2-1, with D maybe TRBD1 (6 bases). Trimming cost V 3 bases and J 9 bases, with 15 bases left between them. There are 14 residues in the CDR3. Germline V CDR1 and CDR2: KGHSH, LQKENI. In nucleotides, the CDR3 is TGTGCCAGCTCACCTAGAGGGGACATCCCTGAGCAGTTCTTC. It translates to CASSPRGDIPEQFF.

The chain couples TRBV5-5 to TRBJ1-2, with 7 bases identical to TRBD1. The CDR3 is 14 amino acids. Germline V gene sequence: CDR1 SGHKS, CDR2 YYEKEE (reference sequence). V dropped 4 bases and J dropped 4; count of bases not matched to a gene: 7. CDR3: CASSPQGTLYGYTF. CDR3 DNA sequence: TGTGCCAGCAGCCCACAGGGGACCCTCTATGGCTACACCTTC.

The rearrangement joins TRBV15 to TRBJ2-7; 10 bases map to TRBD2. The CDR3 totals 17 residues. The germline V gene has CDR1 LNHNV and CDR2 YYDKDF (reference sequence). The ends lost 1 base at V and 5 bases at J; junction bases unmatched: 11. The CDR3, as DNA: TGTGCCACCAGCAGAGGTTCTAGCGGGAGTGTTACCGACGAGCAGTACTTC. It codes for CATSRGSSGSVTDEQYF.

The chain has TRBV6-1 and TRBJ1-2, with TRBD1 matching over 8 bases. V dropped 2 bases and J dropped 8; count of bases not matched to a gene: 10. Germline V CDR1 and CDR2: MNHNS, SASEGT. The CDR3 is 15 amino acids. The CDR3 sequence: CASSELQGGYEGYTF. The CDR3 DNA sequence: TGTGCCAGCAGTGAATTACAGGGGGGCTATGAAGGCTACACCTTC.

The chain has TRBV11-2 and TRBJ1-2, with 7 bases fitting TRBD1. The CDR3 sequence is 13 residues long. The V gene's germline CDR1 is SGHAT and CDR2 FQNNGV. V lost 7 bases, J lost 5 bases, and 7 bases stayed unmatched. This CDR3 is CASTTGQRYGYTF. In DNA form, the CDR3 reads TGTGCCAGCACGACGGGACAGCGATATGGCTACACCTTC.

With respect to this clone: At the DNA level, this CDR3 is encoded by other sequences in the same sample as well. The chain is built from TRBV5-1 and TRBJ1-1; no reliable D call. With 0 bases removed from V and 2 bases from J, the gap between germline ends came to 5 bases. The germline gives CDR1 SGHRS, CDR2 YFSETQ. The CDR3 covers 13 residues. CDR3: CASSLVSNTEAFF. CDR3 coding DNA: TGCGCCAGCAGCTTGGTCTCCAACACTGAAGCTTTCTTT. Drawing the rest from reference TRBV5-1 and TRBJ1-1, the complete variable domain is KAGVTQTPRYLIKTRGQQVTLSCSPISGHRSVSWYQQTPGQGLQFLFEYFSETQRNKGNFPGRFSGRQFSNSRSEMNVSTLELGDSALYLCASSLVSNTEAFFGQGTRLTVV.

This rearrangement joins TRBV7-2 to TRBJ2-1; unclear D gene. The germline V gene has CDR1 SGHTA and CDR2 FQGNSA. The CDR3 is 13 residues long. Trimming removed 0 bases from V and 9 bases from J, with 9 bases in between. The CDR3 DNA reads TGTGCCAGCAGCTTAGCGGGTCGTTCTGAGCAGTTCTTC. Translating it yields CASSLAGRSEQFF.

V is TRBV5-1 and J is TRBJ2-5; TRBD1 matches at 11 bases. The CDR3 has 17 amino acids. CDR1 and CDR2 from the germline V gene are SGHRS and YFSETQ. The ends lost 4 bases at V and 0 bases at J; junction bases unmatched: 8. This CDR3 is CASSGLRDRGYQETQYF. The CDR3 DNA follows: TGCGCCAGCAGCGGCCTGAGGGACAGGGGGTACCAAGAGACCCAGTACTTC.

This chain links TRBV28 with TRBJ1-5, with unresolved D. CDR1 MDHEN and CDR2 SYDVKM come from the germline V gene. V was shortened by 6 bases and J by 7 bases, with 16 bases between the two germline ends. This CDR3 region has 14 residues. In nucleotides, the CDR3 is TGTGCCAGCAGAAAGATGGAGGTCTACCAGCCCCAGCATTTT. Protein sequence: CASRKMEVYQPQHF.

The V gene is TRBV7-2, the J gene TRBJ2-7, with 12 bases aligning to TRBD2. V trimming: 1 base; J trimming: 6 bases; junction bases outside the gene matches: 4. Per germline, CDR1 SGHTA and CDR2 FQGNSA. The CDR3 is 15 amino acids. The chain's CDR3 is CASSLVLAGGFEQYF. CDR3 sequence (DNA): TGTGCCAGCAGCTTAGTTCTAGCGGGAGGGTTCGAGCAGTACTTC.

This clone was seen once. The chain's CDR3 is CASSLATGTVKAFF. CDR3 DNA: TGTGCCAGCAGCTTAGCGACCGGGACAGTAAAAGCTTTCTTT. The rearrangement uses TRBV7-9 and TRBJ1-1, with 7 bases fitting TRBD1. Germline trimming cut 0 bases from V and 9 bases from J; bases unmatched to any gene: 7. Per the germline V gene, CDR1 is SEHNR and CDR2 is FQNEAQ (reference sequence). CDR3 size: 14 residues. Using reference TRBV7-9 and TRBJ1-1 for the parts outside the CDR3, the full variable domain is DTGVSQNPRHKITKRGQNVTFRCDPISEHNRLYWYRQTLGQGPEFLTYFQNEAQLEKSRLLSDRFSAERPKGSFSTLEIQRTEQGDSAMYLCASSLATGTVKAFFGQGTRLTVV.

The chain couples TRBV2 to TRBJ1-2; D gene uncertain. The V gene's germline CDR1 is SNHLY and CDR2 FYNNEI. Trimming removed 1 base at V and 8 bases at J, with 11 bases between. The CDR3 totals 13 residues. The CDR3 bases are TGTGCCAGCAGTGAAGAAGCGGTGGCCGGCTACACCTTC. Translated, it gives CASSEEAVAGYTF.